What follows are 23 T cell receptor beta chains derived from one specimen sequenced in a study. Tregs were sorted as CD4+CD25+CD127-/low cells. Adaptor-ligated barcode primers were used to amplify TRBV12-4/TRBJ1-2 clonotypes. Each CDR3 protein is one row after TCRdb ran MiXCR on the multiplex PCR reads. Among several hundred distinct CDR3 sequences, approximately 33% were seen once, and the ten largest hold around 30%. The sample consisted of tumor-infiltrating Tregs sorted from the breast tumor. Receptor source: a female donor with breast cancer.

Sample share makes this clonotype large. The chain uses TRBV12-3 or TRBV12-4 and TRBJ1-2; 9 bases agree with TRBD1. The CDR3 contains 15 residues. The ends lost 1 base at V and 1 base at J; junction bases unmatched: 1. CDR3 in DNA: TGTGCCAGCAGTTTAGGGGACAGGGTTAACTATGGCTACACCTTC. It encodes CASSLGDRVNYGYTF.

This clonotype is labeled as large. The V and J genes are TRBV12-3 or TRBV12-4 and TRBJ1-2; D gene uncertain. This CDR3 contains 13 residues. The V end lost 2 bases, the J end lost 5 bases, and 9 bases lay between the germline ends. The CDR3 coding sequence is TGTGCCAGCAGTTTACCGGGAGGGTATGGCTACACCTTC. Protein product: CASSLPGGYGYTF.

This clonotype is classed as large. The genes are TRBV12-3 or TRBV12-4 and TRBJ1-2; D uncertain. Trimming removed 8 bases at V and 2 bases at J, with 15 bases between. This CDR3 is built from 14 residues. As DNA, the CDR3 is TGTGCCAGCCGGGAACCTGCGGGGAACTATGGCTACACCTTC. This sequence encodes CASREPAGNYGYTF.

By share, this clonotype counts as medium-sized (0.01 to 0.1%). The V gene is TRBV12-3 or TRBV12-4, the J gene TRBJ1-2; tentative D call: TRBD1 (5 bases). The CDR3 has 15 residues. Between the trimmed V and J ends, which lost 6 bases and 7 bases, there was a span of 21 bases. The CDR3 sequence: CASRVWEGPGSGYTF. CDR3 bases: TGTGCCAGCAGGGTATGGGAGGGGCCAGGGAGTGGCTACACCTTC.

Relative to its sample, this clonotype is large. The CDR3 DNA is TGTGCCAGCAGTTTAGAGGGCTATGGCTACACCTTC. Its protein product is CASSLEGYGYTF. The chain is built from TRBV12-3 or TRBV12-4 and TRBJ1-2, with D hard to call. Trimming left V 1 base short and J 4 bases short, with 4 bases between. The CDR3 is 12 amino acids.

This clonotype is large by share. V and J are TRBV12-3 or TRBV12-4 and TRBJ1-2; perhaps TRBD1 as D (6 bases). Trimming left V 3 bases short and J 7 bases short, with 12 bases between. The CDR3 is 13 residues long. CDR3 DNA: TGTGCCAGCAGTTTCGAACAGGGTGGTGGCTACACCTTC. Protein sequence: CASSFEQGGGYTF.

The chain recombines TRBV12-3 or TRBV12-4 with TRBJ1-2; D might be TRBD1 (6 bases). The length of the CDR3 is 11 residues. The ends were cut back, 5 bases at V and 8 bases at J, with 9 bases in the middle. CDR3 sequence reads: CASSTGFGYTF. CDR3 bases: TGTGCCAGCAGTACAGGGTTCGGCTACACCTTC.

The chain links TRBV12-3 or TRBV12-4 to TRBJ1-2; 10 bases are shared with TRBD1. With 4 bases clipped from V and 4 bases from J, the junction kept 3 bases outside the gene matches. This CDR3 is 14 amino acids long. CDR3 loop: CASSSRDRGYGYTF. For the CDR3, the DNA is TGTGCCAGCAGTTCCAGGGACAGGGGCTATGGCTACACCTTC.

By share, this clonotype counts as large. CDR3 nucleotides: TGTGCCAGCAGTCTTGGGCGGGTCTATGGCTACACCTTC. Translated: CASSLGRVYGYTF. The rearrangement links TRBV12-3 or TRBV12-4 to TRBJ1-2; D ambiguous. Trimming left V 5 bases short and J 4 bases short, with 11 bases between. The CDR3 consists of 13 residues.

By sample share, this clonotype is medium-sized (0.01 to 0.1%). The J gene is TRBJ1-2, the V gene TRBV12-3 or TRBV12-4; D perhaps matches TRBD1 (5 bases). The CDR3 has 12 amino acids. The V and J ends lost 6 bases and 4 bases respectively, with 9 bases between them. For the CDR3, the DNA is TGTGCCAGCAGCCGGGGCCTCTATGGCTACACCTTC. The encoded protein is CASSRGLYGYTF.

This chain links TRBV12-3 or TRBV12-4 with TRBJ1-2; D is undetermined. Trimming took off 5 bases at V and 8 bases at J, with 12 bases between the two ends. The length of the CDR3 is 12 residues. The CDR3 region is CASSPRVVGYTF. The CDR3 DNA reads TGTGCCAGCAGTCCGAGGGTCGTCGGCTACACCTTC.

The V call is TRBV12-3 or TRBV12-4, the J call TRBJ1-2, with 10 bases fitting TRBD1. The CDR3 is made up of 14 amino acids. The J segment lost 4 bases and the V segment lost 4 bases, leaving 3 bases of the junction unmatched. For the CDR3, the DNA is TGTGCCAGCAGTTGGGACAGGGGTGGCTATGGCTACACCTTC. Translating gives CASSWDRGGYGYTF.

CDR3 residues: CASSLAHNYGYTF. In nucleotides, the CDR3 is TGTGCCAGCAGTTTAGCACATAACTATGGCTACACCTTC. J is TRBJ1-2 and V is TRBV12-3 or TRBV12-4; D is uncertain. CDR3 length: 13 amino acids. V was cut by 0 bases and J by 1 base, with 3 bases left in between.

The sample holds a few counts of this clonotype. The V and J genes are TRBV12-3 or TRBV12-4 and TRBJ1-2; 9 bases are a match to TRBD1. Germline trimming cut 6 bases from V and 7 bases from J; bases unmatched to any gene: 6. The CDR3 consists of 13 residues. The CDR3 DNA sequence: TGTGCCAGCAGGTGGACAGGGGACTCTGGCTACACCTTC. This sequence encodes CASRWTGDSGYTF.

The J gene is TRBJ1-2, the V gene TRBV12-3 or TRBV12-4, with D unclear. The ends were cut back, 3 bases at V and 0 bases at J, with 8 bases in the middle. The CDR3 is 14 residues long. The CDR3 region is CASSFVLANYGYTF. In nucleotides, the CDR3 is TGTGCCAGCAGTTTCGTCTTGGCTAACTATGGCTACACCTTC.

CDR3 residues: CASSLGSNYGYTF. Here the CDR3 DNA reads TGTGCCAGCAGTTTAGGCAGTAACTATGGCTACACCTTC. The chain couples TRBV12-3 or TRBV12-4 to TRBJ1-2, with D hard to call. The CDR3 spans 13 residues. V lost 1 base to trimming and J lost 1 base, with 4 bases between them.

The V gene is TRBV12-3 or TRBV12-4, the J gene TRBJ1-2, with a weak D call TRBD1 (5 bases). The CDR3 extends over 14 amino acids. Trimming stripped 3 bases from V and 3 bases from J, with 11 bases between. The CDR3 DNA reads as TGTGCCAGCAGTTTCGGCAGGGCTCACTATGGCTACACCTTC. Amino acid sequence: CASSFGRAHYGYTF.

This rearrangement joins TRBV12-3 or TRBV12-4 to TRBJ1-2; 7 bases agree with TRBD1. Trimming took 6 bases from V and 1 from J; bases not matched to a gene: 5. The CDR3 loop spans 14 amino acids. This CDR3 reads CASRDRQGNYGYTF. CDR3 in DNA: TGTGCCAGCAGAGACCGACAGGGTAACTATGGCTACACCTTC.

The chain has TRBV12-3 or TRBV12-4 and TRBJ1-2; maybe TRBD1 (5 bases). The CDR3 covers 11 residues. The V gene lost 3 bases and the J gene lost 13 bases, with 12 bases spanning the gap. CDR3 sequence reads: CASSLTDTCTF. CDR3 DNA sequence: TGTGCCAGCAGTTTGACAGACACATGCACCTTC.

The chain joins TRBV12-3 or TRBV12-4 to TRBJ1-2, with D maybe TRBD1 (6 bases). V was trimmed by 6 bases and J by 2 bases, leaving 10 bases between them. CDR3 length equals 13 residues. The CDR3 DNA sequence: TGTGCCAGCAGCCTCACAGGGAACTATGGCTACACCTTC. Protein: CASSLTGNYGYTF.

This clonotype is deemed large. The chain joins TRBV12-3 or TRBV12-4 to TRBJ1-2; 9 nucleotides align to TRBD1. The V segment lost 3 bases and the J segment 0 bases; nucleotides outside the gene matches: 5. CDR3 length: 16 residues. Here the CDR3 DNA reads TGTGCCAGCAGTTTCGGGGACAGGGACTCTAACTATGGCTACACCTTC. Protein sequence: CASSFGDRDSNYGYTF.

Judged by abundance, this clonotype is large. The V and J genes are TRBV12-3 or TRBV12-4 and TRBJ1-2; D remains unclear. The V gene lost 0 bases and the J gene lost 1 base, with 18 bases spanning the gap. There are 18 residues in the CDR3. CDR3 bases: TGTGCCAGCAGTTTAGCCGATCCTCCAACCTCTATTAACTATGGCTACACCTTC. Translation gives CASSLADPPTSINYGYTF.

The table lists this clonotype with a few counts. The V gene is TRBV12-3 or TRBV12-4, the J gene TRBJ1-2; D is unresolved. V dropped 3 bases and J dropped 7 bases, with 9 bases sitting between them. The CDR3 sequence is 12 residues long. The CDR3 coding sequence is TGTGCCAGCAGTTTCGAGGGCTGTGGCTACACCTTC. It specifies CASSFEGCGYTF.